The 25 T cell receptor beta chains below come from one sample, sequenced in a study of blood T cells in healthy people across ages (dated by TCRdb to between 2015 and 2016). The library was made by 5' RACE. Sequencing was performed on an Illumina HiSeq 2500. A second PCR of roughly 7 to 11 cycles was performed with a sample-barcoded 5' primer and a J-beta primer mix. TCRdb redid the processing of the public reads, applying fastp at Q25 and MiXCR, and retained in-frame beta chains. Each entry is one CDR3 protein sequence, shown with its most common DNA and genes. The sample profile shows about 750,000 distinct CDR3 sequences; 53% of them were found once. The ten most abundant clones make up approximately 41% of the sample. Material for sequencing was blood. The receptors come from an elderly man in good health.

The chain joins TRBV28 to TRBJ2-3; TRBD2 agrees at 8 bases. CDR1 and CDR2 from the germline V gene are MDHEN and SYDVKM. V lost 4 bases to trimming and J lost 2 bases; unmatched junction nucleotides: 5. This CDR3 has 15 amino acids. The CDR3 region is CASSYAGGYTDTQYF. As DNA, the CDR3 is TGTGCCAGCAGTTATGCGGGAGGATACACAGATACGCAGTATTTT.

CDR3 DNA: TGTGCCAGTAGTGTCACCGGGACAGGGGACGAGCAGTACTTC. Translated: CASSVTGTGDEQYF. The chain uses TRBV19 and TRBJ2-7; 10 bases align to TRBD1. J was trimmed by 5 bases and V by 5 bases; bases with no gene match: 6. The CDR3 runs 14 residues. Looked up from germline, CDR1 is LNHDA and CDR2 is SQIVND (reference sequence).

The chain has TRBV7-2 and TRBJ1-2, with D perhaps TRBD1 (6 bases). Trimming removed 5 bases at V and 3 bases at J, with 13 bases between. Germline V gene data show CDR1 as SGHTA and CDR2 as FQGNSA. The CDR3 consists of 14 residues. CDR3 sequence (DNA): TGTGCCAGCAGCGCCCAACAGGGCCACTATGGCTACACCTTC. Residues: CASSAQQGHYGYTF.

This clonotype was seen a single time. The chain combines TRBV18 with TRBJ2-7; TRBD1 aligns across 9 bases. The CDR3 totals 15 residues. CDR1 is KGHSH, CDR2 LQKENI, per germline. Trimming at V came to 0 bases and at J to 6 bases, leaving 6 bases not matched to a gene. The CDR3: CASSPPETGGCEQYF. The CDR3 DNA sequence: TGTGCCAGCTCACCACCGGAGACAGGGGGATGCGAGCAGTACTTC.

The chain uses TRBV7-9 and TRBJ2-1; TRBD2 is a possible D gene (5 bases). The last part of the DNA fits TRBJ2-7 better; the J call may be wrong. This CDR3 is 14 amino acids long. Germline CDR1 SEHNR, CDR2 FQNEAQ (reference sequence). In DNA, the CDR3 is TGTGCAATCTCGGTGGAGGCCGTATACAATGAGCAGTACTTC. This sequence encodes CAISVEAVYNEQYF.

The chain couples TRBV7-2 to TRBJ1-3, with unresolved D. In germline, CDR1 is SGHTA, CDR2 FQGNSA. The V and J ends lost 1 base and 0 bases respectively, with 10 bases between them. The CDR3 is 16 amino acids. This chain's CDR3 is CASSLVPRGSGNTIYF. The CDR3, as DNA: TGTGCCAGCAGCTTAGTCCCCCGGGGCTCTGGAAACACCATATATTTT. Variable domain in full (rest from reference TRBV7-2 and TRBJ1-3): GAGVSQSPSNKVTEKGKDVELRCDPISGHTALYWYRQSLGQGLEFLIYFQGNSAPDKSGLPSDRFSAERTGGSVSTLTIQRTQQEDSAVYLCASSLVPRGSGNTIYFGEGSWLTVV.

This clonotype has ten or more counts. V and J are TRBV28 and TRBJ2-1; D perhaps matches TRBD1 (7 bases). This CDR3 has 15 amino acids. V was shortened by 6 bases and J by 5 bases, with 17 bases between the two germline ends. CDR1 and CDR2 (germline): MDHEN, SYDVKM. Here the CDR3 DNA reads TGTGCCAGCAGCCAAACAGGGGAGGCCAACAATGAGCAGTTCTTC. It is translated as CASSQTGEANNEQFF.

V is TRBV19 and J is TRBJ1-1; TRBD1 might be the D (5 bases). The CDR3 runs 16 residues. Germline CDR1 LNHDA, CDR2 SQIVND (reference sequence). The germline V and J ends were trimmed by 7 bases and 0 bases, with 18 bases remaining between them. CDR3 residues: CASNHRRGVMNTEAFF. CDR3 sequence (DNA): TGTGCCAGTAACCACAGACGGGGGGTTATGAACACTGAAGCTTTCTTT.

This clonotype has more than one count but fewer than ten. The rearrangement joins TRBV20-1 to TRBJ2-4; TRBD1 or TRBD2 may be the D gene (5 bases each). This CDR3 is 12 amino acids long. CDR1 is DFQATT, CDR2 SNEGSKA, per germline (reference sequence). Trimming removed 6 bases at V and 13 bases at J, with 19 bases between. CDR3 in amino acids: CSAWDPQRLQYF. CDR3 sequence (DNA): TGCAGTGCCTGGGACCCTCAACGGCTCCAGTACTTC.

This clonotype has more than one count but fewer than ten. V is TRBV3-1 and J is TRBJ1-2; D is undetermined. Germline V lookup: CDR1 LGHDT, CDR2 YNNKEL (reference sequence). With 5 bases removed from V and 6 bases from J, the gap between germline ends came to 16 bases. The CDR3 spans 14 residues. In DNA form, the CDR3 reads TGTGCCAGCAGCTCCAGTGGGGTTTTGAATGGCTACACCTTC. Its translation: CASSSSGVLNGYTF. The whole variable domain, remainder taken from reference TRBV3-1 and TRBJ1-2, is DTAVSQTPKYLVTQMGNDKSIKCEQNLGHDTMYWYKQDSKKFLKIMFSYNNKELIINETVPNRFSPKSPDKAHLNLHINSLELGDSAVYFCASSSSGVLNGYTFGSGTRLTVV.

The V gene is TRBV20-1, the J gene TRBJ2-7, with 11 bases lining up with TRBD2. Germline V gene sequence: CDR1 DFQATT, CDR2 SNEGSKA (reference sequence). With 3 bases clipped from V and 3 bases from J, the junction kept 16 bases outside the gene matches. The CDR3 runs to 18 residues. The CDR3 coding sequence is TGCAGTGCTAGGATTGGCCTAGCGGGAGGAAGGTTGCACTACGAGCAGTACTTC. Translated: CSARIGLAGGRLHYEQYF.

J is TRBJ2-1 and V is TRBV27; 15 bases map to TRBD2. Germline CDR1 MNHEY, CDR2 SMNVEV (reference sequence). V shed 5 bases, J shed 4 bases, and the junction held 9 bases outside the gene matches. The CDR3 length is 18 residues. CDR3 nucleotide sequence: TGTGCCAGCAGTACTGGGACTAGCGGGAGGTGGGTTTACAATGAGCAGTTCTTC. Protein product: CASSTGTSGRWVYNEQFF.

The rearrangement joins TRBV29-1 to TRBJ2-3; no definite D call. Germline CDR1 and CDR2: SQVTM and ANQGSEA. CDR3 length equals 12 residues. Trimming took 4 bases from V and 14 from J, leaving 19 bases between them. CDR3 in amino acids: CSVAGLNRYAYF. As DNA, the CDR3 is TGCAGCGTTGCTGGGCTCAACAGATACGCGTATTTT.

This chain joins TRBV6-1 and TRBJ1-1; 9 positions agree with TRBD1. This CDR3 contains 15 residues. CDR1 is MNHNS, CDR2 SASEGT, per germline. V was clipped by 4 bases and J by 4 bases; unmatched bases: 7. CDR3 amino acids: CASSAETGGITEAFF. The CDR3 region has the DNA TGTGCCAGCAGTGCGGAGACAGGGGGAATCACTGAAGCTTTCTTT.

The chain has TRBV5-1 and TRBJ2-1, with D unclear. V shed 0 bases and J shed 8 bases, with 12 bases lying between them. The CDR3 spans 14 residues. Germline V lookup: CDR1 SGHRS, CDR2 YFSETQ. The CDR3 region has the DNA TGCGCCAGCAGCTTGGAGGGCCACCTCGATGAGCAGTTCTTC. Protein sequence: CASSLEGHLDEQFF.

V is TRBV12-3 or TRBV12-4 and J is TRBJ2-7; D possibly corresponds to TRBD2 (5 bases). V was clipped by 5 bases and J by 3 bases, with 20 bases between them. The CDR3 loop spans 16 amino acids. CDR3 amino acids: CASSPTPGSGDYEQYF. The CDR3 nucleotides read TGTGCCAGCAGTCCAACCCCGGGATCAGGAGACTACGAGCAGTACTTC.

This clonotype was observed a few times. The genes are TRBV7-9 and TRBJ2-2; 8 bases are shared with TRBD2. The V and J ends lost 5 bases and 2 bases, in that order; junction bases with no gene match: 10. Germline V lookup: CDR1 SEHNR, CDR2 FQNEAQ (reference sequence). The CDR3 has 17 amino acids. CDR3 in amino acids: CASSPPSGLSNTGELFF. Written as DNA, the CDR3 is TGTGCCAGCAGCCCCCCTAGCGGGCTCTCTAACACCGGGGAGCTGTTTTTT.

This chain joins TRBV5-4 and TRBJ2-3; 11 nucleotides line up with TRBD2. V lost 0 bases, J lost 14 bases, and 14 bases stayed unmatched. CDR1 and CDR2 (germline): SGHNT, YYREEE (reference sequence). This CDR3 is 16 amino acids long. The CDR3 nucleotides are TGTGCCAGCAGCTTGGCGGGACTAGCGGAGCACAGATACGCGTATTTT. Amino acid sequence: CASSLAGLAEHRYAYF. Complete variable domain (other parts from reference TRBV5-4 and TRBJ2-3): ETGVTQSPTHLIKTRGQQVTLRCSSQSGHNTVSWYQQALGQGPQFIFQYYREEENGRGNFPPRFSGLQFPNYSSELNVNALELDDSALYLCASSLAGLAEHRYAYFGPGTRLTVL.

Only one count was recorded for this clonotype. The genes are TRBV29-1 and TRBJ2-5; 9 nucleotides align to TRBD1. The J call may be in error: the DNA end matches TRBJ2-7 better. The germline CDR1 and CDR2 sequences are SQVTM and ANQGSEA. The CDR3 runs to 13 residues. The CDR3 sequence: CSGWTGAEYEQYF. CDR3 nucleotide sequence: TGCAGCGGATGGACAGGGGCCGAATACGAGCAGTACTTC.

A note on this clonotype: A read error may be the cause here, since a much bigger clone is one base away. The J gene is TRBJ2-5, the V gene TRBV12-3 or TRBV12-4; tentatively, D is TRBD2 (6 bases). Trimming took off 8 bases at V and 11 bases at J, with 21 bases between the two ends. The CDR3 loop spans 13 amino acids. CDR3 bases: TGTGCCAGCGTAGCCGGGAGTAGCGATGAGCAGTACTTC. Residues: CASVAGSSDEQYF.

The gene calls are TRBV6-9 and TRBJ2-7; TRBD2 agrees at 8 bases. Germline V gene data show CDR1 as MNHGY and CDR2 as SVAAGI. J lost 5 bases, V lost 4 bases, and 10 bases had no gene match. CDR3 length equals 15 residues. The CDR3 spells CASSCRSGLGNEQYF. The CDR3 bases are TGTGCCAGCAGTTGCCGCTCGGGACTAGGGAACGAGCAGTACTTC.

CDR3 protein: CASSSPAMSSYEQYF. DNA of the CDR3: TGTGCCAGCAGCTCTCCGGCTATGAGCTCCTACGAGCAGTACTTC. The genes are TRBV3-1 and TRBJ2-7; D ambiguous. Trimming removed 5 bases from V and 0 bases from J, with 14 bases in between. Germline-derived CDR1 and CDR2 are LGHDT and YNNKEL (reference sequence). This CDR3 contains 15 residues.

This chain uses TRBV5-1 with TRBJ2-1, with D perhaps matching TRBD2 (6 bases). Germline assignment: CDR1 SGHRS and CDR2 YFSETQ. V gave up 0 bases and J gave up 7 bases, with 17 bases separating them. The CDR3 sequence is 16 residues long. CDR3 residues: CASSLAPASAGNEQFF. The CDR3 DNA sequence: TGCGCCAGCAGCTTGGCCCCGGCTAGCGCGGGTAATGAGCAGTTCTTC.

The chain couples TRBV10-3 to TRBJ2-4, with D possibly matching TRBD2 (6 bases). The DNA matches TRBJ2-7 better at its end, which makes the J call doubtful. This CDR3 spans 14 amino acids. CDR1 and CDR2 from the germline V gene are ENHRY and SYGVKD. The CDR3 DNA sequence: TGTGCCATCAGTGAGCCTGGGACTTCATACGAGCAGTACTTC. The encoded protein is CAISEPGTSYEQYF.

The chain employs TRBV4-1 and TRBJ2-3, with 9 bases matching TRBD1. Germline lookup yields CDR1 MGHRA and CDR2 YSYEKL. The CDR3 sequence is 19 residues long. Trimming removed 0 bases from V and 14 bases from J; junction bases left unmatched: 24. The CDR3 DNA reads TGCGCCAGCAGCCAAGAATGGCCGGGACAGGGACCCTCGGACAGATACGCGTATTTT. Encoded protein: CASSQEWPGQGPSDRYAYF.